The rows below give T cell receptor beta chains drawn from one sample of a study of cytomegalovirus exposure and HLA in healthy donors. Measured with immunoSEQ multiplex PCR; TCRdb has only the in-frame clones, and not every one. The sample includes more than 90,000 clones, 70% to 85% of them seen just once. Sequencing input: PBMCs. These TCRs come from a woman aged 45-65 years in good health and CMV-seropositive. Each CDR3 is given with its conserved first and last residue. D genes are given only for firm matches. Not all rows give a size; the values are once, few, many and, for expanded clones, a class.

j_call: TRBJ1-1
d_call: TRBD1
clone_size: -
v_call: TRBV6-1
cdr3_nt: TGTGCCGGTTGGACAGGTTTCATGAACACTGAAGCTTTCTTT
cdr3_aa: CAGWTGFMNTEAFF

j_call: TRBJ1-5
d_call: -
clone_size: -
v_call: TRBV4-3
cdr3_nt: TGCGCCAGCAGCCAAGGACAACAATCCAATCAGCCCCAGCATTTT
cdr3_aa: CASSQGQQSNQPQHF

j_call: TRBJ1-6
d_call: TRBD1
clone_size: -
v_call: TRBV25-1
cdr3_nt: TGTGCCAGCAGTGGACAGGGGTCGAATTCACCCCTCCACTTT
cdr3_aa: CASSGQGSNSPLHF

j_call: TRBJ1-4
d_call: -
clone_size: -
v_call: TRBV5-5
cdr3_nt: TGTGCCAGCAGCTTTACGGCGGGAGGTAATGAAAAACTGTTTTTT
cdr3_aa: CASSFTAGGNEKLFF

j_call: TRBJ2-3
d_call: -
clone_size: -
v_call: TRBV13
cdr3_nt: TGTGCCAGCAGCGTACAGGGTATGGATACGCAGTATTTT
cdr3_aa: CASSVQGMDTQYF

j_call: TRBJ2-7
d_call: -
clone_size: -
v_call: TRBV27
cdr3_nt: TGTGCCAGCAGCTTTAACCCCAACAGGGCATACGAGCAGTACTTC
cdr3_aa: CASSFNPNRAYEQYF

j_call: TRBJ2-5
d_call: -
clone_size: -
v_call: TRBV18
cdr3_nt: TGTGCCAGCTCACCAGGCAGCCAAGAGACCCAGTACTTC
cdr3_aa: CASSPGSQETQYF

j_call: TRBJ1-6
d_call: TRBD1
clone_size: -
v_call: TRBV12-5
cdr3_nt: TGTGCTAGTGGTTTGGTAAATAGCCAGGGGGCGTCTTCACCCCTCCACTTT
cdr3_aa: CASGLVNSQGASSPLHF

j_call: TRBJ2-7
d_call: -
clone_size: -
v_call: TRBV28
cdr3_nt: TGTGCCAGCAGTCGCCCTGGCAGCGGGCAGTACTTC
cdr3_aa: CASSRPGSGQYF

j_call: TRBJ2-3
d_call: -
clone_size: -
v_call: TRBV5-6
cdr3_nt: TGTGCCAGCAGCTACGCTAGATTGAGCACAGATACGCAGTATTTT
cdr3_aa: CASSYARLSTDTQYF

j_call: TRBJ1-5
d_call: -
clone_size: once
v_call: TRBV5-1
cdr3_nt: TGCGCCAGCAGCCCCGACAGAAATCAGCCCCAGCATTTT
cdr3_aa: CASSPDRNQPQHF

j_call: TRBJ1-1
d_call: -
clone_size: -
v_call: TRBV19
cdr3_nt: TGTGCCAGTAGTATACAGGGGCTGAACACTGAAGCTTTCTTT
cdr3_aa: CASSIQGLNTEAFF

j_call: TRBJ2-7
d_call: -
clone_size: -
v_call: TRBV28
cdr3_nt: TGTGCCAGCACTATGGGGGGGGCTAGTTACGAGCAGTACTTC
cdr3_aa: CASTMGGASYEQYF

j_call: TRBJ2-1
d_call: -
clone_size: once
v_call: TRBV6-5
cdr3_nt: TGTGCCAGCAGGGAGAGGGTCTTGTTAAGCAATGAGCAGTTCTTC
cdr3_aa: CASRERVLLSNEQFF

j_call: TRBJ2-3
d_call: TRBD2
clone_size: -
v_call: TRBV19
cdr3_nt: TGTGCCAGTAGTCAAGGGGTCGTGCGGGGGGGCACAGATACGCAGTATTTT
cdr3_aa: CASSQGVVRGGTDTQYF

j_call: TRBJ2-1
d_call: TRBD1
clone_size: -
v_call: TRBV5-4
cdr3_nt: TGTGCCAGCAGCGGCGGACAGGGGTCCACGTATGAGCAGTTCTTC
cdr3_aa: CASSGGQGSTYEQFF

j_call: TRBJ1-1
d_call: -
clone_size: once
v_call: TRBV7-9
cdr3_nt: TGTGCCAGCAGCTTAAGAGGCCGCCCGGGACAAGAGAACACTGAAGCTTTCTTT
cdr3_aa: CASSLRGRPGQENTEAFF

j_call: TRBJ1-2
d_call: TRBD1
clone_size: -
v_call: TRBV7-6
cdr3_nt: TGTGCCAGCAGCTTAGTTGGGCAGGGGGCGGATGGCTACACCTTC
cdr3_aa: CASSLVGQGADGYTF

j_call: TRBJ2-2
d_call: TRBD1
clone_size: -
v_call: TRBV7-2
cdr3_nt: TGTGCCAGCACACCCGGGACAGCCACCGGGGAGCTGTTTTTT
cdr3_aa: CASTPGTATGELFF

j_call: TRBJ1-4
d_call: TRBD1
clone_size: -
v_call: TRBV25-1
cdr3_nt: TGTGCCAGCAGTGACCTCAAAACAGGGGGCTTAACTAATGAAAAACTGTTTTTT
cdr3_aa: CASSDLKTGGLTNEKLFF

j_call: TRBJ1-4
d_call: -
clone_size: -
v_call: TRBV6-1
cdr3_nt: TGTGCCAGCAGTGAAGCGTCAGCAACTAATGAAAAACTGTTTTTT
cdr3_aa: CASSEASATNEKLFF

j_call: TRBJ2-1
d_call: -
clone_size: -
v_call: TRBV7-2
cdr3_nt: TGTGCCAGCAGCTTCCAGGGGCGGGATGAGCAGTTCTTC
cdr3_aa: CASSFQGRDEQFF

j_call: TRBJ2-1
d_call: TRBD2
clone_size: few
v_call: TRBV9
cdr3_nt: TGTGCCAGCAGCGTGACTAGCGGGATTTCGGGTGAGCAGTTCTTC
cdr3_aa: CASSVTSGISGEQFF

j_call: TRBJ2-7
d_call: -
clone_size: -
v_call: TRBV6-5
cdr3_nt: TGTGCCAGCAGTTATAAGACAGGAACCTACGAGCAGTACTTC
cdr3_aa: CASSYKTGTYEQYF

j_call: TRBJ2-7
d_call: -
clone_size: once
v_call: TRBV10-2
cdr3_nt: TGCGCCAGCAGTGAGTCCCTGTACGAGCAGTACTTC
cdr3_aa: CASSESLYEQYF

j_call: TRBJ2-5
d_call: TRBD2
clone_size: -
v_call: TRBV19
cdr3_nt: TGTGCCAGTTCACCTCAACCTACGAACTTAGCGGGGGTCGTAGAGACCCAGTACTTC
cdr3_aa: CASSPQPTNLAGVVETQYF

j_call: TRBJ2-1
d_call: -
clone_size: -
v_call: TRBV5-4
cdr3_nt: TGTGCCAGCAGCCTGATAGACAATGAGCAGTTCTTC
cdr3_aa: CASSLIDNEQFF